Sequencing of this T cell receptor (beta chain) was carried out in a study of lymphopenia after photon versus proton radiotherapy (dated by TCRdb to about 2019). Study-level background: The immunological effects of photon versus proton radiation therapy were compared in patients with gastrointestinal tumors who developed high-grade lymphopenia. The cohort included some 20 patients with gastrointestinal tumors who developed lymphopenia after receiving either photon or proton therapy. The study aimed to characterize how the two radiation modalities differ in their impact on the immune system.

Summary of the overall study and its limitations: After the lymphocyte count nadir, oligoclonal expansion, especially of CD8+ Temra cells, was observed in photon-treated repertoires, and the drop in diversity was driven by this expansion. The survival association was assessed only in patients who died, and the authors presented better survival with proton therapy as a possibility rather than a demonstrated result. During treatment, patients who received proton therapy stayed relatively stable, whereas patients who received photon therapy lost naive T cells and TCR diversity and gained effector/memory populations. Across the cohort, a larger post-nadir drop in TCR diversity was inversely correlated with overall survival time among patients who died.

As regards this clone: Its cognate antigen has yet to be identified. Nothing much larger sits one base from this clone, and base qualities are not available.

Libraries were prepared through the immunoSEQ multiplex PCR assay. T cell repertoires were profiled with deep sequencing of rearranged TCR beta loci together with multiparametric flow cytometry. TCRdb took over this immuneACCESS table, retaining in-frame rearrangements with V and J assigned. Such tables are incomplete; in checked studies, under half of the missing clones stem from an unresolved V gene, and the remainder is unexplained. The sample records roughly 14,000 clones, over 65% of which are singletons. The top ten clonotypes cover about 26% of the sample. The receptor was derived from a man aged 45-65 years with gastric cancer. The sample consisted of peripheral blood, taken from a patient treated with photon-based radiotherapy.

The nucleotides are TGTGCCAGCAGTTACAGGTCAGGCCAAGAGACCCAGTACTTC. This translates into CASSYRSGQETQYF. The V and J segments used are TRBV6-6 and TRBJ2-5; the D gene identity is not certain. The germline V gene (reference sequence) sets CDR1 to MNHNY and CDR2 to SVGAGI. The CDR3 measures 14 amino acids from cysteine to phenylalanine. Only the CDR3 portion is preserved as DNA: 42 bases, with reading frame beginning at the first base. Relative to germline, V is 2 bases shorter and J is 1 base shorter, with 8 bases between their ends.